The clone carrying this T cell receptor beta chain was recorded a few times. Antigen: not known. This sample was included in a study of regulatory T cells in long-lasting Graves disease. Study background: Antithyroid drug intake by newly diagnosed Graves' patients had lasted under 3 months. The study, taken as a whole, reports: TRBV28, TRBJ1-2 and TRBJ2-5 were favored in persistent disease.

According to the study, TCR beta libraries were built with iRepertoire HTBI primers and CDR3-region Arm-PCR. TCRdb reanalysed the multiplex PCR reads using MiXCR and keeps one entry per CDR3 protein. The table shows just over 600,000 distinct CDR3 sequences, with 15% to 20% occurring only once. Sample time point: newly diagnosed GD, antithyroid drugs for less than 3 months. RNA from PBMCs was the source of the TCR library. The CDR3 covers 15 residues. CDR1 LNHDA and CDR2 SQIVND come from the germline V gene (reference sequence). After removal of 3 bases from V and 7 bases from J, the junction contained 6 bases not matched to a gene. These same data were also listed under a study on T cells in Graves' hyperthyroidism and ophthalmopathy. In that study: Those with hyperthyroidism were 18 to 65 years old, newly diagnosed, and ill for under 2 months. Blood also contained most expanded thyroid clonotypes above 0.001.

The sample consisted of peripheral blood mononuclear cells (PBMCs), taken at new diagnosis, from a patient treated with antithyroid drugs. This rearrangement joins TRBV19 to TRBJ2-1; TRBD2 matches at 10 bases. The sequence derives from a woman aged 25 to 39 with Graves disease. The CDR3 sequence: CASSMSSGSWNEQFF. DNA for the CDR3: TGTGCCAGTAGTATGTCTAGCGGGAGTTGGAATGAGCAGTTCTTC.